These 22 T cell receptor beta chains originate from one sample sequenced in a study of siplizumab effects on memory and regulatory T cells. Only in-frame clones appear in the TCRdb table, and some are missing; sequencing was by immunoSEQ multiplex PCR. This table holds 85,000 to 130,000 clones, over 90% found once. The sequenced sample consisted of Tregs sorted from blood. These receptors originate from a human donor in good health.

V usage is TRBV7-8 and J usage is TRBJ2-7; 9 nucleotides line up with TRBD2. Germline V gene sequence: CDR1 SGHVS, CDR2 FQNEAQ. V trimming: 8 bases; J trimming: 3 bases; junction bases outside the gene matches: 17. CDR3 length: 17 residues. The CDR3 coding sequence is TGTGCCAGCCAACCTCTTCGGCTAGCGGGGAGAAGCTACGAGCAGTACTTC. Residues: CASQPLRLAGRSYEQYF.

V gene TRBV6-5 combines with J gene TRBJ1-6; D is perhaps TRBD1 (5 bases). Germline CDR1 is MNHEY and CDR2 is SVGAGI. The CDR3 loop spans 15 amino acids. Trimming took 0 bases from V and 10 from J, leaving 13 bases between them. The CDR3 sequence: CASSYSGTRDSPLHF. CDR3 in DNA: TGTGCCAGCAGTTACTCTGGGACGCGAGACTCACCCCTCCACTTT.

The chain employs TRBV5-1 and TRBJ2-5; TRBD1 matches 9 bases. The DNA end lines up better with TRBJ2-7; the J call may be wrong. The CDR3 contains 15 residues. The germline V gene encodes CDR1 SGHRS and CDR2 YFSETQ. The CDR3, as DNA: TGCGCCAGCAGCCGAACAGGGGGCATATCCTACGAGCAGTACTTC. Translation: CASSRTGGISYEQYF.

V is TRBV5-1 and J is TRBJ2-1; D remains unclear. Germline loops: CDR1 SGHRS, CDR2 YFSETQ. Trimming left V 2 bases short and J 7 bases short, with 10 bases between. The CDR3 consists of 13 residues. The CDR3 region has the DNA TGCGCCAGCAGCTTTAGGCAGTCTAATGAGCAGTTCTTC. Translated: CASSFRQSNEQFF.

V usage is TRBV11-3 and J usage is TRBJ2-2; D is possibly TRBD1 (6 bases). Germline CDR1 SGHNT, CDR2 YENEEA. Trimming pared 5 bases from V and 0 bases from J, leaving 10 bases between. This CDR3 has 15 residues. The CDR3 nucleotides read TGTGCCAGCAGCGCAGGGGCCGCGAACACCGGGGAGCTGTTTTTT. It yields the protein CASSAGAANTGELFF.

The CDR3 here is CASSFRGNTEAFF. DNA for the CDR3: TGTGCCAGCAGCTTTCGGGGGAACACTGAAGCTTTCTTT. The rearrangement links TRBV11-2 to TRBJ1-1; no reliable D call. The CDR3 runs to 13 residues. The germline V gene has CDR1 SGHAT and CDR2 FQNNGV. Trimming pared 3 bases from V and 1 base from J, leaving 6 bases between.

The V call is TRBV6-1, the J call TRBJ2-5; 14 bases fit TRBD2. Germline V gene data show CDR1 as MNHNS and CDR2 as SASEGT. Trimming cost V 4 bases and J 4 bases; bases outside gene matches: 11. The CDR3 extends over 18 amino acids. CDR3 in amino acids: CASSVMRLAGGLGETQYF. The CDR3 DNA is TGTGCCAGCAGTGTTATGAGACTAGCGGGGGGGCTCGGAGAGACCCAGTACTTC.

The chain has TRBV4-2 and TRBJ1-2; D remains ambiguous. This CDR3 region has 16 residues. CDR1 and CDR2 (germline): LGHNA, YNFKEQ. Trimming left V 4 bases short and J 4 bases short, with 19 bases between. In DNA form, the CDR3 reads TGTGCCAGCAGCCTTGCCCGGGCTACGCTTAGCTATGGCTACACCTTC. Amino acids: CASSLARATLSYGYTF.

This clone was observed a single time. The chain couples TRBV7-9 to TRBJ2-1, with unresolved D. The germline V gene encodes CDR1 SEHNR and CDR2 FQNEAQ (reference sequence). V was trimmed by 3 bases and J by 5 bases, leaving 8 bases between them. This CDR3 spans 13 amino acids. In nucleotides, the CDR3 is TGTGCCAGCAGCTTTATAGAAAACAATGAGCAGTTCTTC. Protein sequence: CASSFIENNEQFF.

This clone is a singleton in its sample. The chain has TRBV6-1 and TRBJ1-1; D gene uncertain. V gave up 6 bases and J gave up 5 bases, with 13 bases separating them. Germline lookup yields CDR1 MNHNS and CDR2 SASEGT. This CDR3 contains 13 residues. The chain's CDR3 is CASRGTGQTEAFF. Written as DNA, the CDR3 is TGTGCCAGCAGAGGTACCGGGCAAACTGAAGCTTTCTTT.

This clone came up once. The chain uses TRBV10-3 and TRBJ2-3; TRBD2 is a possible D gene (5 bases). There are 15 residues in the CDR3. The V end was cut by 0 bases, the J end by 1 base, with 8 bases between. Looked up from germline, CDR1 is ENHRY and CDR2 is SYGVKD. CDR3 in amino acids: CAISESERRTDTQYF. CDR3 DNA: TGTGCCATCAGTGAGTCGGAGCGGCGCACAGATACGCAGTATTTT.

The chain uses TRBV4-1 and TRBJ2-4; TRBD1 matches at 8 bases. The CDR3 is 18 amino acids. The germline V gene has CDR1 MGHRA and CDR2 YSYEKL. V was pared by 2 bases and J by 1 base, with 10 bases of the junction left unmatched. The CDR3 DNA reads TGCGCCAGCAGCCAAATGGGACAGGTAACCATCGCCAAAAACATTCAGTACTTC. Translated, it gives CASSQMGQVTIAKNIQYF.

The chain has TRBV5-4 and TRBJ2-7; possible D gene TRBD1, 5 bases. Germline V gene data show CDR1 as SGHNT and CDR2 as YYREEE (reference sequence). V was shortened by 0 bases and J by 7 bases, with 14 bases between the two germline ends. This CDR3 has 14 amino acids. The CDR3 nucleotides are TGTGCCAGCAGCTTGGATTCAGGGTTCGGGGAGCAGTACTTC. Translating it yields CASSLDSGFGEQYF. Supplemented by reference TRBV5-4 and TRBJ2-7, the full variable domain reads ETGVTQSPTHLIKTRGQQVTLRCSSQSGHNTVSWYQQALGQGPQFIFQYYREEENGRGNFPPRFSGLQFPNYSSELNVNALELDDSALYLCASSLDSGFGEQYFGPGTRLTVT.

The chain has TRBV6-5 and TRBJ1-6, with 7 bases fitting TRBD1. This CDR3 is built from 15 residues. CDR1 and CDR2 (germline): MNHEY, SVGAGI. The junction had 8 bases not matched to a gene; V was cut back by 5 bases and J by 7 bases. In DNA form, the CDR3 reads TGTGCCAGCAGTCCCACGGGACAGACGAATTCACCCCTCCACTTT. The encoded protein is CASSPTGQTNSPLHF.

The chain links TRBV5-1 to TRBJ1-1, with D unresolved. The V end was cut by 0 bases, the J end by 7 bases, with 10 bases between. Germline V lookup: CDR1 SGHRS, CDR2 YFSETQ. The CDR3 runs to 13 residues. Here the CDR3 DNA reads TGCGCCAGCAGCTTGGGTCTTGCAGGTGAAGCTTTCTTT. Its translation is CASSLGLAGEAFF.

The V gene is TRBV5-4, the J gene TRBJ2-2; D might be TRBD1 or TRBD2, each matching 6 bases. Germline assignment: CDR1 SGHNT and CDR2 YYREEE (reference sequence). Trimming shortened V by 2 bases and J by 7 bases, and 12 bases separated the two germline ends. The CDR3 is 14 residues long. CDR3 nucleotide sequence: TGTGCCAGCAGCTTAAGGGGGGCTAGCGGGGAGCTGTTTTTT. Residues: CASSLRGASGELFF. Combining the CDR3 with reference TRBV5-4 and TRBJ2-2 gives the whole variable domain ETGVTQSPTHLIKTRGQQVTLRCSSQSGHNTVSWYQQALGQGPQFIFQYYREEENGRGNFPPRFSGLQFPNYSSELNVNALELDDSALYLCASSLRGASGELFFGEGSRLTVL.

This rearrangement joins TRBV19 to TRBJ1-1, with 9 bases aligning to TRBD1. This CDR3 contains 15 residues. Looked up from germline, CDR1 is LNHDA and CDR2 is SQIVND (reference sequence). V shed 6 bases and J 4 bases; nucleotides not matched to a gene: 9. CDR3 sequence: CASSTGTGFVTEAFF. CDR3 DNA sequence: TGTGCCAGTAGCACCGGGACAGGGTTCGTCACTGAAGCTTTCTTT.

The CDR3 DNA follows: TGTGCCAGCAGCCGCCGGGACAGACCCTATGGCTACACCTTC. It specifies CASSRRDRPYGYTF. V and J are TRBV7-9 and TRBJ1-2; 7 positions agree with TRBD1. V shed 5 bases, J shed 4 bases, and the junction held 7 bases outside the gene matches. This CDR3 spans 14 amino acids. The germline V gene encodes CDR1 SEHNR and CDR2 FQNEAQ (reference sequence).

CDR3 amino acids: CASSKEAGIVGASYEQYF. In DNA, the CDR3 is TGTGCCAGTAGTAAGGAAGCGGGAATAGTGGGGGCATCCTACGAGCAGTACTTC. The chain has TRBV19 and TRBJ2-7, with D maybe TRBD2 (7 bases). Germline CDR1 reads LNHDA; CDR2 reads SQIVND (reference sequence). Between the trimmed V and J ends, which lost 4 bases and 1 base, there was a span of 23 bases. CDR3 length equals 18 residues.

This chain uses TRBV5-1 with TRBJ1-1, with D perhaps matching TRBD1 (5 bases). The germline V gene has CDR1 SGHRS and CDR2 YFSETQ. V lost 2 bases, J lost 1 base, and 9 bases lay in between. The CDR3 contains 14 residues. The CDR3 sequence: CASSFGAGNTEAFF. In DNA form, the CDR3 reads TGCGCCAGCAGCTTTGGGGCAGGGAACACTGAAGCTTTCTTT.

The chain uses TRBV10-3 and TRBJ2-7; 8 bases are shared with TRBD1. The germline V gene encodes CDR1 ENHRY and CDR2 SYGVKD. The J segment lost 2 bases and the V segment lost 4 bases, leaving 10 bases of the junction unmatched. The CDR3 extends over 16 amino acids. Written as DNA, the CDR3 is TGTGCCATCAGTGGATACGGGACAGGCACCACCTACGAGCAGTACTTC. This sequence encodes CAISGYGTGTTYEQYF.

The chain carries TRBV6-5 and TRBJ1-6; 9 nucleotides align to TRBD1. Germline V CDR1 and CDR2: MNHEY, SVGAGI. Trimming took 6 bases from V and 8 from J; bases not matched to a gene: 2. There are 13 residues in the CDR3. CDR3 in amino acids: CASRRQGDSPLHF. Here the CDR3 DNA reads TGTGCCAGCAGAAGACAGGGGGATTCACCCCTCCACTTT.